This passage covers 22 T cell receptor beta chains from one sample sequenced in a study of blood T cell repertoires in COVID-19. Profiled with immunoSEQ multiplex PCR; TCRdb holds only in-frame clones, not every one. The sample has about 170,000 clones, around 78% seen once. The sample taken for sequencing was PBMCs or T cells enriched from blood (not recorded which). These receptors were obtained from a woman between 50 and 59 years old who had recovered from COVID-19.

This clone has a single count. V and J are TRBV10-3 and TRBJ2-3; D is perhaps TRBD2 (6 bases). The V end lost 7 bases, the J end lost 2 bases, and 13 bases lay between the germline ends. The CDR3 totals 14 residues. Germline V lookup: CDR1 ENHRY, CDR2 SYGVKD. The CDR3 spells CAINSAGTTDTQYF. For the CDR3, the DNA is TGTGCCATCAACTCCGCGGGAACCACAGATACGCAGTATTTT.

V and J are TRBV3-1 (or the pseudogene TRBV3-2) and TRBJ1-2, with D unclear. Trimming left V 1 base short and J 3 bases short, with 9 bases between. This CDR3 contains 14 residues. The germline CDR1 and CDR2 sequences are LGHDT and YNNKEL (reference sequence). The CDR3 loop reads CASSQARTDYGYTF. DNA of the CDR3: TGTGCCAGCAGCCAAGCACGGACTGACTATGGCTACACCTTC.

The chain recombines TRBV4-1 with TRBJ1-2; 11 bases map to TRBD1. The CDR3 length is 18 residues. Germline values: CDR1 MGHRA, CDR2 YSYEKL. The ends lost 0 bases at V and 4 bases at J; junction bases unmatched: 10. CDR3 nucleotides: TGCGCCAGCAGCCAAGAGGGGGGACAGGGGGTGCGGTCCTATGGCTACACCTTC. Translation: CASSQEGGQGVRSYGYTF.

V usage is TRBV24-1 and J usage is TRBJ2-3; 10 bases fit TRBD2. Germline CDR1 KGHDR, CDR2 SFDVKD. Trimming took 4 bases from V and 1 from J; bases not matched to a gene: 4. The length of the CDR3 is 16 residues. CDR3: CATSDPGTSGTDTQYF. DNA of the CDR3: TGTGCCACCAGTGACCCGGGGACTAGCGGCACAGATACGCAGTATTTT.

This chain joins TRBV7-2 and TRBJ2-3; 7 bases are a match to TRBD2. The V and J ends lost 0 bases and 6 bases, in that order; junction bases with no gene match: 3. The germline V gene encodes CDR1 SGHTA and CDR2 FQGNSA. CDR3 length equals 14 residues. The CDR3 DNA follows: TGTGCCAGCAGCTTAGCCCCGCGGGGGGATACGCAGTATTTT. It codes for CASSLAPRGDTQYF.

The J gene is TRBJ2-3, the V gene TRBV29-1, with TRBD2 identical over 11 bases. V lost 4 bases and J lost 5; bases outside the gene matches: 11. Germline CDR1 SQVTM, CDR2 ANQGSEA. The CDR3 loop spans 16 amino acids. CDR3 DNA sequence: TGCAGCGTTGTCCCGTCACTAGCGGGAGAGGGAGATACGCAGTATTTT. Translating it yields CSVVPSLAGEGDTQYF.

This clone was counted only a few times. V is TRBV30 and J is TRBJ1-2; D possibly corresponds to TRBD1 (5 bases). The germline CDR1 and CDR2 sequences are GTSNPN and SVGIG (reference sequence). Trimming took off 5 bases at V and 7 bases at J, with 14 bases between the two ends. The length of the CDR3 is 12 residues. The CDR3 spells CAWSDTAFGYTF. The CDR3 DNA follows: TGTGCCTGGTCGGACACCGCATTTGGCTACACCTTC.

The chain employs TRBV28 and TRBJ1-1, with 7 bases matching TRBD1. The V gene end was trimmed by 4 bases and the J gene end by 11 bases; junction bases not matched to a gene: 13. This CDR3 comprises 14 residues. In germline, CDR1 is MDHEN, CDR2 SYDVKM. The DNA for the CDR3 is TGTGCCAGCAGTTCCCCCTCCAGGGGGTTTCTCGCTTTCTTT. As protein: CASSSPSRGFLAFF.

This clone was observed a few times. This chain joins TRBV20-1 and TRBJ2-5; weak D call: TRBD2 (5 bases). The CDR3 is made up of 11 amino acids. Trimming took 6 bases from V and 2 from J, leaving 7 bases between them. In germline, CDR1 is DFQATT, CDR2 SNEGSKA (reference sequence). CDR3 nucleotide sequence: TGCAGTGCGGACTCTCAAGAGACCCAGTACTTC. Translated: CSADSQETQYF.

This chain links TRBV19 with TRBJ1-1; D uncertain. This CDR3 has 16 amino acids. Trimming stripped 8 bases from V and 1 base from J, with 20 bases between. In germline, CDR1 is LNHDA, CDR2 SQIVND (reference sequence). The CDR3 DNA sequence: TGTGCCAGTGGATTACGACTTCTCGGGAAGAACACTGAAGCTTTCTTT. Protein: CASGLRLLGKNTEAFF.

This clone was counted a single time. The genes are TRBV23-1 and TRBJ1-3; D perhaps matches TRBD1 (5 bases). TRBV23-1 is treated as an ORF (open reading frame) with a function not yet certain. The CDR3 runs 18 residues. V was clipped by 0 bases and J by 1 base, with 16 bases between them. CDR3: CASSQSDPGVFSGNTIYF. CDR3 DNA: TGCGCCAGCAGTCAATCCGACCCGGGGGTGTTTTCTGGAAACACCATATATTTT.

J is TRBJ2-3 and V is TRBV6-5; D may be TRBD2 (6 bases). Germline assignment: CDR1 MNHEY and CDR2 SVGAGI. The CDR3 sequence is 15 residues long. With 4 bases removed from V and 0 bases from J, the gap between germline ends came to 11 bases. This CDR3 is CASSSAGSSTDTQYF. CDR3 bases: TGTGCCAGCAGTTCTGCGGGGTCCAGCACAGATACGCAGTATTTT.

V usage is TRBV21-1 and J usage is TRBJ2-7; the D segment call TRBD2 is taken from the table without a DNA check. TRBV21-1 is shown as a pseudogene. The CDR3 is 13 amino acids. The DNA for the CDR3 is TGTGCCAGCAGCAAAGCGGAGGGGCCTAGGACGTACGTC. It specifies CASSKAEGPRTYV.

This chain uses TRBV28 with TRBJ1-5; perhaps TRBD1 as D (5 bases). The V gene's germline CDR1 is MDHEN and CDR2 SYDVKM. The CDR3 totals 15 residues. Trimming removed 2 bases at V and 7 bases at J, with 15 bases between. The CDR3 bases are TGTGCCAGCAGTTTACCCGAAAGGACATTCCAGCCCCAGCATTTT. Translation: CASSLPERTFQPQHF.

The rearrangement joins TRBV19 to TRBJ2-6; possibly TRBD1 for D (5 bases). V was clipped by 4 bases and J by 3 bases, with 19 bases between them. Germline lookup yields CDR1 LNHDA and CDR2 SQIVND (reference sequence). This CDR3 is 18 amino acids long. CDR3: CASSRGQGKNLGANVLTF. The CDR3 DNA follows: TGTGCCAGTAGTAGGGGCCAGGGTAAGAATCTTGGGGCCAACGTCCTGACTTTC.

This sequence joins TRBV7-9 and TRBJ1-2; the D gene is possibly TRBD1 (6 bases). Trimming took 5 bases from V and 8 from J, leaving 15 bases between them. Per the germline V gene, CDR1 is SEHNR and CDR2 is FQNEAQ (reference sequence). The CDR3 spans 13 residues. For the CDR3, the DNA is TGTGCCAGCAGCCTAACGGGCAGGGGAGGCTACACCTTC. Its translation: CASSLTGRGGYTF.

This sequence joins TRBV21-1 and TRBJ2-4; TRBD1 is the table's D call and was not checked against the DNA. TRBV21-1 has pseudogene status. The CDR3 spans 16 residues. The CDR3 DNA is TGTGCCAGCAGCAAAGGTACGGACAGGTCCAAAAACATTCAGTACTTC. It encodes CASSKGTDRSKNIQYF.

Only a few counts were recorded for this clone. This rearrangement joins TRBV3-1 (or the pseudogene TRBV3-2) to TRBJ1-2; weak D call: TRBD1 (6 bases). Germline CDR1 LGHDT, CDR2 YNNKEL (reference sequence). Trimming stripped 1 base from V and 4 bases from J, with 10 bases between. The CDR3 covers 14 residues. CDR3 in amino acids: CASSQGTVSYGYTF. In DNA form, the CDR3 reads TGTGCCAGCAGCCAAGGGACAGTTTCCTATGGCTACACCTTC.

The chain employs TRBV7-2 and TRBJ1-2; 8 positions agree with TRBD1. The trim removed 0 bases at V and 8 bases at J, leaving 11 bases unmatched. This CDR3 is built from 16 residues. The germline V gene encodes CDR1 SGHTA and CDR2 FQGNSA. The CDR3 region has the DNA TGTGCCAGCAGCTTAGCCATAAGGACAGGGACGAGGGGCTACACCTTC. It translates to CASSLAIRTGTRGYTF. Based on the CDR3 plus reference TRBV7-2 and TRBJ1-2, the full variable domain is GAGVSQSPSNKVTEKGKDVELRCDPISGHTALYWYRQSLGQGLEFLIYFQGNSAPDKSGLPSDRFSAERTGGSVSTLTIQRTQQEDSAVYLCASSLAIRTGTRGYTFGSGTRLTVV.

The chain is built from TRBV9 and TRBJ1-6; no firm D call. Germline values: CDR1 SGDLS, CDR2 YYNGEE. The CDR3 has 16 amino acids. Deletions cut 0 bases from V and 8 bases from J, with 15 bases between. The CDR3 nucleotides are TGTGCCAGCAGCGTAGCTACCCCGAGCGCTGATTCACCCCTCCACTTT. Translation: CASSVATPSADSPLHF.

V gene TRBV10-3 combines with J gene TRBJ2-7; TRBD1 matches 9 bases. This CDR3 contains 16 residues. The V gene end was trimmed by 0 bases and the J gene end by 1 base; junction bases not matched to a gene: 4. Germline loops: CDR1 ENHRY, CDR2 SYGVKD. For the CDR3, the DNA is TGTGCCATCAGTGAGTCTGGGGGACAGGGATCCTACGAGCAGTACGTC. Translated: CAISESGGQGSYEQYV.

The chain is built from TRBV7-2 and TRBJ1-1, with a tentative D call TRBD1 (5 bases). The CDR3 totals 14 residues. The germline V gene encodes CDR1 SGHTA and CDR2 FQGNSA. With 8 bases removed from V and 0 bases from J, the gap between germline ends came to 13 bases. The CDR3, as DNA: TGTGCCAGCGGGTGGGGGGGGATGAACACTGAAGCTTTCTTT. The encoded protein is CASGWGGMNTEAFF. Looking up the rest from reference TRBV7-2 and TRBJ1-1 gives the full variable domain: GAGVSQSPSNKVTEKGKDVELRCDPISGHTALYWYRQSLGQGLEFLIYFQGNSAPDKSGLPSDRFSAERTGGSVSTLTIQRTQQEDSAVYLCASGWGGMNTEAFFGQGTRLTVV.